Below are 17 T cell receptor beta chains sequenced from a single sample in a study of T cell repertoires in cytomegalovirus infection. No antigen is known for these receptors. TCRdb ran MiXCR on the reads and lists one entry per CDR3 protein. Among some 57,000 distinct CDR3 sequences listed, around 30% were seen once. Sequencing was performed on PBMCs, sequenced either directly or after in vitro stimulation (not recorded which). The receptors come from a human donor in good health (CMV status not recorded). Some clones in this sample may be carry-over from other donors' samples.

V and J are TRBV5-1 and TRBJ2-1; 9 positions agree with TRBD2. The CDR3 extends over 17 amino acids. The V gene end was trimmed by 3 bases and the J gene end by 0 bases; junction bases not matched to a gene: 7. Germline V CDR1 and CDR2: SGHRS, YFSETQ. CDR3 residues: CASSSWTSASSYNEQFF. DNA of the CDR3: TGCGCCAGCAGCTCCTGGACTAGCGCGAGCTCCTACAATGAGCAGTTCTTC.

This clonotype appeared many times. V and J are TRBV19 and TRBJ2-1, with a tentative D call TRBD1 (6 bases). Germline values: CDR1 LNHDA, CDR2 SQIVND (reference sequence). This CDR3 is 13 amino acids long. Trimming shortened V by 3 bases and J by 9 bases, and 12 bases separated the two germline ends. CDR3 in DNA: TGTGCCAGTAGTATTTCTTTGGGGGCTGAGCAGTTCTTC. Amino acid sequence: CASSISLGAEQFF. Using reference TRBV19 and TRBJ2-1 for the parts outside the CDR3, the full variable domain is DGGITQSPKYLFRKEGQNVTLSCEQNLNHDAMYWYRQDPGQGLRLIYYSQIVNDFQKGDIAEGYSVSREKKESFPLTVTSAQKNPTAFYLCASSISLGAEQFFGPGTRLTVL.

As for this clonotype: This may arise from a read error, as a much more abundant clone is one base away. This chain links TRBV7-8 with TRBJ2-5, with D hard to call. This CDR3 region has 14 residues. CDR1 and CDR2 from the germline V gene are SGHVS and FQNEAQ. In DNA, the CDR3 is TGTGCCAGCGGCTTAGAAACGGGCCAAGAGACCCAGTACTTC. Amino acids: CASGLETGQETQYF.

This clonotype was detected only a few times. Germline and junction disagree at one end, which may indicate a read error. The J gene is TRBJ2-3, the V gene TRBV6-6; 11 positions match TRBD2. The germline gives CDR1 MNHNY, CDR2 SVGAGI (reference sequence). The CDR3 loop spans 12 amino acids. The CDR3 is CASSQPGTSGFF. CDR3 DNA: TGTGCCAGCAGCCAACCCGGGACTAGCGGCTTTTTT.

The chain uses TRBV19 and TRBJ2-2; D uncertain. Trimming pared 6 bases from V and 1 base from J, leaving 6 bases between. Germline loops: CDR1 LNHDA, CDR2 SQIVND (reference sequence). The CDR3 contains 13 residues. The CDR3 sequence: CASSTWNTGELFF. The CDR3 DNA reads as TGTGCCAGTAGCACTTGGAACACCGGGGAGCTGTTTTTT.

The rearrangement links TRBV7-2 to TRBJ2-1, with 7 bases identical to TRBD2. Germline V gene sequence: CDR1 SGHTA, CDR2 FQGNSA. V was clipped by 3 bases and J by 6 bases; unmatched bases: 2. The CDR3 runs 13 residues. The CDR3: CASSFGTINEQFF. CDR3 coding DNA: TGTGCCAGCAGCTTCGGGACTATCAATGAGCAGTTCTTC.

This clonotype was observed many times. The V and J genes are TRBV11-2 and TRBJ2-1, with no clear D. CDR1 and CDR2 from the germline V gene are SGHAT and FQNNGV. This CDR3 region has 15 residues. V was clipped by 0 bases and J by 1 base, with 7 bases between them. CDR3 DNA: TGTGCCAGCAGCTTAGAGCTCCTTTCCTACAATGAGCAGTTCTTC. Amino acids: CASSLELLSYNEQFF. Supplemented by reference TRBV11-2 and TRBJ2-1, the full variable domain reads EAGVAQSPRYKIIEKRQSVAFWCNPISGHATLYWYQQILGQGPKLLIQFQNNGVVDDSQLPKDRFSAERLKGVDSTLKIQPAKLEDSAVYLCASSLELLSYNEQFFGPGTRLTVL.

This clonotype occurred a few times. V usage is TRBV12-3 or TRBV12-4 and J usage is TRBJ1-1; no clear D. The V end was cut by 6 bases, the J end by 0 bases, with 8 bases between. The CDR3 loop spans 13 amino acids. The CDR3 protein is CASSPNMNTEAFF. In DNA, the CDR3 is TGTGCCAGCAGCCCGAACATGAACACTGAAGCTTTCTTT.

This clonotype was observed a handful of times. The chain joins TRBV7-8 to TRBJ1-1; D might be TRBD1 (5 bases). The CDR3 sequence is 14 residues long. CDR1 SGHVS and CDR2 FQNEAQ come from the germline V gene. Trimming removed 3 bases from V and 1 base from J, with 9 bases in between. The CDR3 nucleotides read TGTGCCAGCAGCTTCGAGGGGAGGAACACTGAAGCTTTCTTT. This translates into CASSFEGRNTEAFF.

The chain is built from TRBV7-8 and TRBJ1-6; perhaps TRBD1 as D (6 bases). This CDR3 comprises 13 residues. Deletions cut 8 bases from V and 7 bases from J, with 12 bases between. CDR1 is SGHVS, CDR2 FQNEAQ, per germline. This CDR3 reads CASRTVQNSPLHF. In DNA, the CDR3 is TGTGCCAGCCGGACAGTACAAAATTCACCCCTCCACTTT.

This clonotype has at least ten counts. This chain links TRBV7-8 with TRBJ2-3, with D perhaps matching TRBD2 (6 bases). The CDR3 consists of 16 residues. Trimming pared 5 bases from V and 1 base from J, leaving 16 bases between. CDR1 and CDR2 from the germline V gene are SGHVS and FQNEAQ. CDR3 protein: CASSRNRLGGTDTQYF. The CDR3 nucleotides read TGTGCCAGCAGCCGCAATCGACTAGGGGGCACAGATACGCAGTATTTT.

The rearrangement uses TRBV11-2 and TRBJ2-6; D remains unclear. The germline V and J ends were trimmed by 4 bases and 0 bases, with 7 bases remaining between them. This CDR3 contains 15 residues. Germline CDR1 and CDR2: SGHAT and FQNNGV. CDR3 sequence: CASSSPSSGANVLTF. CDR3 coding DNA: TGTGCCAGCAGCTCGCCTTCCTCTGGGGCCAACGTCCTGACTTTC.

This clonotype turned up a few times. The V call is TRBV7-9, the J call TRBJ1-3; D call uncertain. Germline V gene data show CDR1 as SEHNR and CDR2 as FQNEAQ (reference sequence). V lost 5 bases, J lost 0 bases, and 11 bases lay in between. The CDR3 runs to 15 residues. CDR3 in DNA: TGTGCCAGCAGCCTCAGCGGGGTCTCTGGAAACACCATATATTTT. Translated, it gives CASSLSGVSGNTIYF.

This clonotype has a handful of counts. The chain links TRBV6-1 to TRBJ1-4; D might be TRBD1 (6 bases). CDR1 is MNHNS and CDR2 is SASEGT in the germline V gene. CDR3 length: 16 amino acids. Trimming left V 1 base short and J 8 bases short, with 17 bases between. The CDR3 DNA reads TGTGCCAGCAGTGAAGGGTTGGGGGGGCGCCGGGAAAAACTGTTTTTT. Its translation is CASSEGLGGRREKLFF.

This clonotype was picked up a small number of times. This chain joins TRBV19 and TRBJ1-2; D is perhaps TRBD1 (6 bases). Germline V gene data show CDR1 as LNHDA and CDR2 as SQIVND (reference sequence). Trimming removed 9 bases from V and 5 bases from J, with 22 bases in between. This CDR3 comprises 15 residues. CDR3 sequence reads: CASNMRGAVGYGYTF. The CDR3 DNA sequence: TGTGCCAGCAACATGCGGGGGGCCGTCGGGTATGGCTACACCTTC.

The chain employs TRBV28 and TRBJ2-3, with unresolved D. This CDR3 has 13 residues. The V end lost 7 bases, the J end lost 0 bases, and 8 bases lay between the germline ends. CDR1 is MDHEN, CDR2 SYDVKM, per germline. The CDR3 nucleotides read TGTGCCAGCACAATGGACAGCACAGATACGCAGTATTTT. It translates to CASTMDSTDTQYF.

This clonotype was observed many times. This chain joins TRBV7-2 and TRBJ1-1, with TRBD1 as a possible D gene (6 bases). Germline CDR1 is SGHTA and CDR2 is FQGNSA. This CDR3 region has 15 residues. Trimming took off 4 bases at V and 1 base at J, with 13 bases between the two ends. The CDR3: CASSSGGAANTEAFF. Written as DNA, the CDR3 is TGTGCCAGCAGCTCTGGGGGGGCCGCGAACACTGAAGCTTTCTTT.